The rows below give T cell receptor beta chains drawn from one sample of a study of T cell responses to AZD1222 COVID-19 vaccine. Produced via immunoSEQ multiplex PCR; TCRdb's table is partial and in-frame only. The sample has under 200,000 clones, over 80% seen once. Sample: peripheral blood, taken on day 0 of MenACWY control vaccination. The receptors were gathered from an adult in good health. The CDR3 runs from the conserved cysteine through the conserved F or W. The D gene is left open where the match is weak. Where a row states a size, it is once, few, many or the class of an expanded clone; other rows omit it.

J,V,size,D,CDR3,DNA
TRBJ1-1,TRBV7-9,-,TRBD1,CASSRTGGFPEAFF,TGTGCCAGCAGCCGCACAGGGGGGTTTCCTGAAGCTTTCTTT
TRBJ1-3,TRBV6-5,-,-,CGTRITGGNTIYF,TGTGGTACGCGAATAACGGGTGGAAACACCATATATTTT
TRBJ2-3,TRBV5-4,-,-,CASSFGGTDTQYF,TGTGCCAGCAGCTTTGGGGGAACAGATACGCAGTATTTT
TRBJ2-3,TRBV19,-,TRBD1,CASSWGQSTDTQYF,TGTGCCAGTAGTTGGGGACAGAGCACAGATACGCAGTATTTT
TRBJ2-3,TRBV6-4,few,TRBD2,CASSDSTSGGTDTQYF,TGTGCCAGCAGTGACTCAACTAGCGGGGGGACAGATACGCAGTATTTT
TRBJ2-7,TRBV6-5,-,TRBD1,CASSRGLEGYEQYF,TGTGCCAGCAGTAGGGGGCTAGAGGGCTACGAGCAGTACTTC
TRBJ2-4,TRBV4-3,-,-,CASSQHFLTQGSRLVAKNIQYF,TGCGCCAGCAGCCAACATTTTCTCACCCAGGGGTCGCGTCTAGTCGCCAAAAACATTCAGTACTTC
TRBJ2-1,TRBV3-1/TRBV3-2,-,TRBD2,CASSQSSAGFNEQFF,TGTGCCAGCAGCCAAAGTTCAGCGGGGTTCAATGAGCAGTTCTTC
TRBJ1-1,TRBV19,-,TRBD1,CASKGQGWTEAFF,TGTGCCAGTAAGGGACAGGGGTGGACTGAAGCTTTCTTT
TRBJ1-4,TRBV5-4,-,-,CASSLDPGEGEKLFF,TGTGCCAGCAGCCTAGACCCCGGGGAGGGTGAAAAACTGTTTTTT
TRBJ1-1,TRBV7-3,-,-,CASSLLAAENTEAFF,TGTGCCAGCAGCCTACTAGCAGCGGAGAACACTGAAGCTTTCTTT
TRBJ1-1,TRBV4-1,once,-,CASSQVGRGTEAFF,TGCGCCAGCAGCCAAGTCGGGAGGGGGACTGAAGCTTTCTTT
TRBJ1-5,TRBV15,-,-,CATSRERTANYQPQHF,TGTGCCACCAGCAGAGAGCGGACGGCAAATTATCAGCCCCAGCATTTT
TRBJ2-7,TRBV4-3,-,-,CASSQDRSEGAYEQYF,TGCGCCAGCAGCCAAGATAGGAGCGAGGGAGCCTACGAGCAGTACTTC
TRBJ1-5,TRBV12-3/TRBV12-4,-,-,CASSLAHQPQHF,TGTGCCAGCAGTTTAGCCCATCAGCCCCAGCATTTT
TRBJ1-2,TRBV13,once,-,CASSLAGATDYGYTF,TGTGCCAGCAGCTTAGCGGGGGCCACCGACTATGGCTACACCTTC
TRBJ1-1,TRBV5-1,-,TRBD1,CASSFNRGQPSEAFF,TGCGCCAGCAGCTTTAACAGGGGGCAACCTAGTGAAGCTTTCTTT
TRBJ1-6,TRBV7-2,-,TRBD1,CASSPQGGGNSPLHF,TGTGCCAGCAGCCCCCAGGGGGGGGGCAATTCACCCCTCCACTTT
TRBJ2-2,TRBV10-3,-,-,CAINTGSGAGELFF,TGTGCCATCAATACAGGGTCGGGGGCCGGGGAGCTGTTTTTT
TRBJ1-2,TRBV28,-,-,CASSPSRGMFYGYTF,TGTGCCAGCAGTCCTAGCCGGGGCATGTTCTATGGCTACACCTTC
TRBJ1-6,TRBV5-1,-,-,CASSLGGSYSPLHF,TGCGCCAGCAGCTTGGGCGGAAGCTATTCACCCCTCCACTTT
TRBJ1-1,TRBV10-3,-,-,CATQGGKATEAFF,TGTGCCACCCAGGGAGGAAAAGCCACTGAAGCTTTCTTT
TRBJ1-1,TRBV7-9,-,-,CASSLSGTPTEAFF,TGTGCCAGCAGCCTTTCCGGGACCCCCACTGAAGCTTTCTTT
TRBJ2-7,TRBV4-3,-,TRBD1,CASSSDRGSSYEQYF,TGCGCCAGCAGCTCCGACAGGGGAAGCTCCTACGAGCAGTACTTC
TRBJ1-2,TRBV19,few,-,CASSIQRDRDGYTF,TGTGCCAGTAGTATACAGAGGGATCGGGATGGCTACACCTTC
TRBJ1-6,TRBV5-1,-,-,CASSLVGSPGSPLHF,TGCGCCAGCAGCTTGGTGGGGTCCCCTGGGTCACCCCTCCACTTT
TRBJ2-1,TRBV6-4,few,TRBD1,CASSELPGGNGNEQFF,TGTGCCAGCAGTGAACTACCAGGGGGAAATGGCAATGAGCAGTTCTTC
TRBJ1-5,TRBV7-8,-,-,CASSLGGRGTQPQHF,TGTGCCAGCAGCTTAGGCGGGAGGGGGACTCAGCCCCAGCATTTT
TRBJ2-5,TRBV9,-,TRBD2,CASSVDTGGRQETQYF,TGTGCCAGCAGCGTAGACACGGGGGGGCGCCAAGAGACCCAGTACTTC
TRBJ1-2,TRBV6-1,-,TRBD1,CASSEQRTGVRGYTF,TGTGCCAGCAGTGAACAGCGGACAGGGGTCCGTGGCTACACCTTC
TRBJ1-1,TRBV10-1,-,-,CASSDFGSGRRMNTEAFF,TGCGCCAGCAGTGATTTCGGGTCCGGGCGGCGGATGAACACTGAAGCTTTCTTT
TRBJ2-2,TRBV7-3,-,-,CASSLDLDTGELFF,TGTGCCAGCAGCTTAGATTTGGACACCGGGGAGCTGTTTTTT
TRBJ2-7,TRBV5-8,-,TRBD2,CASSGTSSGRAYEQYF,TGTGCCAGCAGCGGGACTTCGAGCGGGAGGGCCTACGAGCAGTACTTC
TRBJ2-3,TRBV9,-,-,CASSPRTSTDTQYF,TGTGCCAGCAGCCCCCGGACAAGCACAGATACGCAGTATTTT
TRBJ2-7,TRBV4-1,-,-,CASSQDSTDYEQYF,TGCGCCAGCAGCCAAGACTCGACAGACTACGAGCAGTACTTC
TRBJ1-5,TRBV5-1,-,TRBD1,CASSQGQEGQPQHF,TGCGCCAGCAGCCAAGGACAGGAGGGGCAGCCCCAGCATTTT
TRBJ2-7,TRBV28,-,-,CASSHGTYEQYF,TGTGCCAGCAGTCACGGGACCTACGAGCAGTACTTC
TRBJ2-7,TRBV3-1/TRBV3-2,once,TRBD2,CASRGTSGLYEQYF,TGTGCCAGCAGGGGGACTAGCGGACTATACGAGCAGTACTTC
TRBJ2-5,TRBV6-1,-,-,CASSELAWETQYF,TGTGCCAGCAGTGAACTAGCCTGGGAGACCCAGTACTTC
TRBJ2-7,TRBV28,-,-,CASSLQGLSSYEQYF,TGTGCCAGCAGTTTACAGGGGCTCAGCTCCTACGAGCAGTACTTC
TRBJ1-6,TRBV6-4,-,-,CASSDQASSSPLHF,TGTGCCAGCAGTGACCAGGCCTCCAGTTCACCCCTCCACTTT
TRBJ1-2,TRBV2,once,-,CASSEVPGTNYGYTF,TGTGCCAGCAGTGAAGTACCAGGGACTAACTATGGCTACACCTTC
TRBJ2-3,TRBV4-1,once,-,CASSQDERGLGTDTQYF,TGCGCCAGCAGCCAAGATGAGCGAGGTTTGGGCACAGATACGCAGTATTTT
TRBJ1-3,TRBV5-6,-,TRBD1,CASSLGQGGNTIYF,TGTGCCAGCAGCTTGGGACAGGGTGGAAACACCATATATTTT
TRBJ2-5,TRBV18,-,-,CASSRRGRQETQYF,TGTGCCAGCTCCCGTCGGGGGCGCCAAGAGACCCAGTACTTC
TRBJ2-5,TRBV7-2,-,-,CASSTPVGNVRETQYF,TGTGCCAGCAGCACCCCCGTTGGGAACGTTCGAGAGACCCAGTACTTC
TRBJ1-3,TRBV3-1/TRBV3-2,-,TRBD1,CASSPDRVTNTIYF,TGTGCCAGCAGCCCGGACAGGGTTACAAACACCATATATTTT
TRBJ2-1,TRBV6-5,-,-,CASSRPGATRQFF,TGTGCCAGCTCCCGGCCCGGGGCGACACGACAGTTCTTC
TRBJ2-7,TRBV10-3,-,TRBD1,CAISVTLDRDRVTREQYF,TGTGCCATCTCCGTGACCCTGGACCGGGACAGGGTAACGAGGGAGCAGTACTTC
TRBJ2-6,TRBV4-3,-,-,CASSQEGTGISSGANVLTF,TGCGCCAGCAGCCAAGAAGGAACAGGGATTAGCTCTGGGGCCAACGTCCTGACTTTC
TRBJ2-6,TRBV7-2,-,-,CASSSNPPLLGAGANVLTF,TGTGCCAGCAGCTCCAACCCTCCCCTTCTAGGGGCCGGGGCCAACGTCCTGACTTTC
TRBJ2-3,TRBV9,few,TRBD2,CASSPGHPSGGNPTDTQYF,TGTGCCAGCAGCCCGGGACACCCTAGCGGGGGGAATCCAACGGATACGCAGTATTTT
TRBJ1-2,TRBV18,-,-,CASSPTGQTNYGYTF,TGTGCCAGCTCACCGACCGGACAGACTAACTATGGCTACACCTTC
TRBJ1-1,TRBV3-1/TRBV3-2,-,-,CASSRGPERGEAFF,TGTGCCAGCAGTCGCGGACCAGAAAGAGGTGAAGCTTTCTTT
TRBJ2-2,TRBV7-9,-,TRBD1,CASSEGQGLTGELFF,TGTGCCAGCAGCGAGGGACAGGGTTTGACCGGGGAGCTGTTTTTT
TRBJ1-2,TRBV12-5,few,TRBD1,CASGLPSTGGYTF,TGTGCTAGTGGTTTGCCCTCGACAGGGGGCTACACCTTC
TRBJ1-1,TRBV12-3/TRBV12-4,once,-,CASSSGHSEAFF,TGTGCCAGCAGCTCCGGACATTCGGAAGCTTTCTTT
TRBJ2-3,TRBV29-1,-,-,CSVRDRGTDTQYF,TGCAGCGTTCGGGATCGGGGCACAGATACGCAGTATTTT